This T cell receptor (beta chain) came from a study of identical twins. Regarding the study as a whole: The study reached conclusions through statistical analysis that was cross-sectional, not following the same donors.

Unique molecular identifiers were present on the cDNA, and a universal primer site came from template switching. TCRdb processed the 5' RACE reads anew with MiXCR; each CDR3 protein has one entry. The sample lists roughly 690,000 distinct CDR3 sequences, around 6.1% occurring once. Every one of the donors was a healthy Caucasian. Deletions cut 1 base from V and 5 bases from J, with 13 bases between. The length of the CDR3 is 15 residues. From germline, CDR1 is SGHDN and CDR2 FVKESK. A word on this clonotype: As yet, its antigen is unknown.

Sequencing input: naive T cells sorted from blood. This clonotype was obtained from a man aged 18 to 30 in good health. The rearrangement joins TRBV14 to TRBJ2-3; no reliable D call. CDR3 in DNA: TGTGCCAGCAGCCAAGGTAACTGGGATCAAGATACGCAGTATTTT. This sequence encodes CASSQGNWDQDTQYF.